This TCR beta chain emerged from a study of T-cell memory formation after mild COVID-19. The V segment lost 3 bases and the J segment 5 bases; nucleotides outside the gene matches: 8. The CDR3 length is 16 residues. Germline V gives CDR1 MNHEY, CDR2 SMNVEV (reference sequence). TCRdb called the 5' RACE reads again in MiXCR, with one record for every CDR3 protein. The sample contains a few hundred thousand distinct CDR3 sequences, around 15% of which appear only once. This chain joins TRBV27 and TRBJ2-1; TRBD2 matches at 9 bases. The sequence was collected from a man between 18 and 35 years old who had mild COVID-19 (a few samples of this study predate the infection). Cell type and time point are not known. Sequenced: PBMCs or a T cell subset sorted from them (not recorded which). The DNA for the CDR3 is TGTGCCAGCAGTTTTACCCGCGGGGGGGCCCACAATGAGCAGTTCTTC. This sequence encodes CASSFTRGGAHNEQFF.